This T cell receptor (beta chain) was documented in a study of beta chain features in type 1 diabetes. Study findings and constraints: VDJ junctions in type 1 diabetes patients carried more deletions and fewer insertions.

Germline trimming cut 3 bases from V and 4 bases from J; bases unmatched to any gene: 6. Germline V CDR1 and CDR2: SGDLS, YYNGEE. The CDR3 length is 15 residues. The whole isolated RNA underwent reverse transcription, so sequencing captured expressed TCRB transcripts. This table comes from immunoSEQ multiplex PCR, and its TCRdb copy is limited to in-frame clones, with some not included. The sample lists about 900,000 clones; about a sixth were seen once. Worth noting for this clone: Its antigen is still unknown.

The clonotype originates from a young woman in good health. Specimen: naive CD4+ T cells from blood. The chain combines TRBV9 with TRBJ2-3; TRBD2 aligns across 9 bases. The CDR3 bases are TGTGCCAGCAGCGAGGGCGGGAGGGAGGCAGATACGCAGTATTTT. Translation: CASSEGGREADTQYF.